Listed below are T cell receptor beta chains from one sample, sequenced in a study of T cells in narcolepsy. Data came from immunoSEQ multiplex PCR; TCRdb stores just in-frame clones and leaves some out. The table has fewer than 35,000 clones, around 83% seen once. Sample: memory (CD45RA-) CD4+ T cells from blood. These receptors originate from a human donor in good health. CDR3s include the opening cysteine and the closing phenylalanine or tryptophan.

TRBJ1-4 TRBV19 CASFEGINEKLFF
TRBJ2-5 TRBV28 CASSSVRQEQETQYF
TRBJ2-5 TRBV14 CASSQDIAETQYF
TRBJ2-2 TRBV25-1 CASSRQGTGELFF
TRBJ1-5 TRBV28 CASTPTGGSQPQHF
TRBJ1-5 TRBV19 CATRGRATQNQPQHF
TRBJ1-6 TRBV28 CASRAPAGSYNSPLHF
TRBJ2-5 TRBV10-3 CAISPRTQGGTQYF
TRBJ1-1 TRBV6-5 CATAPSPNTEAFF
TRBJ1-1 TRBV14 CASSQERADLIKNTEAFF
TRBJ2-4 TRBV10-2 CASSSGDIQYF
TRBJ2-7 TRBV5-1 CASSLSGTISYEQYF
TRBJ1-1 TRBV7-8 CASSLTGLEAFF
TRBJ2-1 TRBV11-2 CASSYPRGPGLNEQFF
TRBJ1-4 TRBV6-6 CASQGRVGEKLFF
TRBJ2-5 TRBV12-5 CASGLVQGYQETQYF
TRBJ2-4 TRBV12-2 CASRLFLRRRGKNLAKNIQYF
TRBJ1-6 TRBV28 CASSTQTGGNYNSPLHF
TRBJ2-1 TRBV10-3 CAIRSGGLAGVTYNEQFF
TRBJ1-6 TRBV28 CASSLQGQNNSPLHF
TRBJ1-1 TRBV19 CASSHRGRLFRGTEAFF
TRBJ1-1 TRBV7-9 CASSLWGEGEAFF
TRBJ2-2 TRBV11-2 CASSLVGVVAGELFF
TRBJ1-6 TRBV5-4 CASSVEGLPNSPLHF
TRBJ2-2 TRBV6-1 CASRTDQTGELFF
TRBJ2-5 TRBV7-2 CASSYDKPISQYF
TRBJ1-6 TRBV6-6 CASSHRLNSPLHF
TRBJ2-6 TRBV6-6 CASSRSQSSGANVLTF
TRBJ1-2 TRBV19 CASSINWQGQTDGYTF
TRBJ1-6 TRBV9 CASSVTGTENSPLHF
TRBJ2-1 TRBV28 CASSQRGGQFF
TRBJ1-5 TRBV18 CASSLGTPQPQHF
TRBJ2-1 TRBV4-1 CASSQMGTGYNEQFF
TRBJ2-5 TRBV19 CASSRAPSGGAFETQYF
TRBJ1-3 TRBV6-5 CASSGGLRHGNTIYF
TRBJ1-5 TRBV4-3 CASSQEKNQPQHF
TRBJ2-1 TRBV7-7 CASSSDRFRNEQFF
TRBJ1-5 TRBV28 CASSLVSGARGNQPQHF
TRBJ1-2 TRBV11-2 CASLPQGARGYTF
TRBJ1-3 TRBV5-6 CASSSQGWGASGNTIYF